A selection of T cell receptor beta chains follows, all from one sample in a study of technical replicates of blood from a handful of donors. TCRdb's table, derived via immunoSEQ multiplex PCR, lists solely in-frame clones and lacks some. The sample holds 45,000 to 55,000 clones, around 95% seen once. The sequenced sample consisted of T cells isolated from PBMCs. Receptor source: a human donor in good health. The conserved cysteine and the conserved F or W are not part of the CDR3 here.

V: TRBV19
J: TRBJ1-2
CDR3: ASSISGQIRGYT

V: TRBV9
J: TRBJ2-3
CDR3: ASSLAGVVADTQY

V: TRBV13
J: TRBJ2-2
CDR3: ASSLPRLARAGELF

V: TRBV6-5
J: TRBJ1-4
CDR3: ASSQGLATNEKLF

V: TRBV28
J: TRBJ2-1
CDR3: AISGRAGYNEQF

V: TRBV18
J: TRBJ2-3
CDR3: ASSQTGAIPSYRRLSTDTQY

V: TRBV6-5
J: TRBJ2-1
CDR3: ASSQGLAGYNEQF

V: TRBV19
J: TRBJ2-2
CDR3: ASGQGAIGELF

V: TRBV9
J: TRBJ1-5
CDR3: ASSVEGGGNQPQH

V: TRBV19
J: TRBJ1-2
CDR3: ASSIGDSFYGYT

V: TRBV9
J: TRBJ2-3
CDR3: ASSVEGQGGTDTQY

V: TRBV6-6
J: TRBJ1-5
CDR3: ASSYYPGQTQH

V: TRBV5-5
J: TRBJ1-1
CDR3: ASSFNIQGNTEAF

V: TRBV5-4
J: TRBJ2-7
CDR3: ASTTSGTRYEQY

V: TRBV10-3
J: TRBJ1-2
CDR3: AISESGARGYT

V: TRBV6-1
J: TRBJ2-7
CDR3: ASRQGGSNEQY

V: TRBV7-8
J: TRBJ1-5
CDR3: ASSQDSRGKGPQH

V: TRBV5-1
J: TRBJ2-3
CDR3: ASRGTGSTDTQY

V: TRBV9
J: TRBJ1-1
CDR3: ASSEAIFTEAF

V: TRBV10-3
J: TRBJ1-1
CDR3: AISEVLNTEAF

V: TRBV1
J: TRBJ2-3
CDR3: TSSPGGTQY

V: TRBV28
J: TRBJ2-2
CDR3: ALGAAVPNTGELF

V: TRBV28
J: TRBJ2-2
CDR3: ASRFGLGITGELF

V: TRBV28
J: TRBJ1-2
CDR3: ASSFWATYGYT

V: TRBV5-6
J: TRBJ2-7
CDR3: ASSPMGDEQY

V: TRBV28
J: TRBJ2-3
CDR3: ASSLQVPSTDTQY

V: TRBV19
J: TRBJ2-1
CDR3: ASSGLADEQF

V: TRBV5-1
J: TRBJ1-1
CDR3: ASRSGNTEAF

V: TRBV28
J: TRBJ1-5
CDR3: ASSRDKGNQPQH

V: TRBV10-3
J: TRBJ1-2
CDR3: AISDEAGASYGYT

V: TRBV5-6
J: TRBJ2-7
CDR3: ASSLVREGQEEQY

V: TRBV6-5
J: TRBJ1-4
CDR3: ASRRGPNNEKLF

V: TRBV29-1
J: TRBJ2-7
CDR3: SGTRGGDEQY

V: TRBV14
J: TRBJ2-1
CDR3: ASSAGSSYNEQF

V: TRBV11-2
J: TRBJ1-2
CDR3: ASSPPGQGWTYGYT

V: TRBV7-9
J: TRBJ1-2
CDR3: ASSLSSQAGGYT

V: TRBV7-6
J: TRBJ1-3
CDR3: ASSQDRYSGNTIY

V: TRBV28
J: TRBJ2-5
CDR3: ASSLLSSGRQETQY

V: TRBV19
J: TRBJ2-3
CDR3: ASSIDGPSDTQY

V: TRBV5-1
J: TRBJ2-7
CDR3: ASTTTGRSYEQY

V: TRBV6-1
J: TRBJ2-7
CDR3: VLYEQY

V: TRBV9
J: TRBJ1-2
CDR3: ASSTRGGANYGYT

V: TRBV6-5
J: TRBJ1-1
CDR3: ASSYWGGMGNTEAF

V: TRBV6-6
J: TRBJ1-5
CDR3: ASELRTGNQPQH

V: TRBV5-4
J: TRBJ2-5
CDR3: ASSLVQETQY

V: TRBV30
J: TRBJ1-2
CDR3: AWGTGAAGGYT

V: TRBV6-4
J: TRBJ1-5
CDR3: ASSQGASQPQH

V: TRBV10-3
J: TRBJ2-5
CDR3: AISESTRETQY

V: TRBV5-6
J: TRBJ1-2
CDR3: ASSPAPGNYGYT

V: TRBV6-5
J: TRBJ2-2
CDR3: ASTPSVSTGELF

V: TRBV10-1
J: TRBJ2-1
CDR3: ASSGGTKQF

V: TRBV5-6
J: TRBJ2-4
CDR3: ASSLAGGGGPFYIQY

V: TRBV7-2
J: TRBJ2-1
CDR3: ASSLARTGDYNEQF

V: TRBV5-4
J: TRBJ1-5
CDR3: ASSSDRSGNQPQH

V: TRBV11-3
J: TRBJ2-1
CDR3: ASSTRTGPYNEQF

V: TRBV28
J: TRBJ1-1
CDR3: ASSTWNTEAF

V: TRBV30
J: TRBJ2-3
CDR3: AWQLAGGQSDTQY

V: TRBV7-2
J: TRBJ2-2
CDR3: ASSLFTSGITGELF

V: TRBV29-1
J: TRBJ2-5
CDR3: SALSTWEEGEQY